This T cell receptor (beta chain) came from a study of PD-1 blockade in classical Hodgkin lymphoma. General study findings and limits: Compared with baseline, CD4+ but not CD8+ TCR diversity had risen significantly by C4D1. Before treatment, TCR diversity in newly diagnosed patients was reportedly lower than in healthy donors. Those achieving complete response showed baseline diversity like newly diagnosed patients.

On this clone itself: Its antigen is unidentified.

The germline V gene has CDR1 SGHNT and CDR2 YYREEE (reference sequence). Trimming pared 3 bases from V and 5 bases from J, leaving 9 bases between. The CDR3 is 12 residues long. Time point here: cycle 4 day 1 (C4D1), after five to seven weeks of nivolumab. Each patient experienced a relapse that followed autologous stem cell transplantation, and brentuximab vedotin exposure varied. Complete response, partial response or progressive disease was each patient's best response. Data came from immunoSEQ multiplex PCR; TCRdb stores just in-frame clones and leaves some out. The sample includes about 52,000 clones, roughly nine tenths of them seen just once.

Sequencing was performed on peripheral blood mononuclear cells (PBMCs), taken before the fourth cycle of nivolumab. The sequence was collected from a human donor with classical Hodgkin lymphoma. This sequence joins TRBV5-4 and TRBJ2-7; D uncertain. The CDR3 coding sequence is TGTGCCAGCAGCTCTGGCCTCAACGAGCAGTACTTC. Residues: CASSSGLNEQYF.